The clone carrying this T cell receptor (beta chain) came up a few times. This specimen belongs to a study of CD8 T cells in Susac syndrome. Random hexamers were used to reverse transcribe the RNA input (about 0.5 to 1 ug). Amplification of TCR beta CDR3 used immunoSEQ multiplex PCR across 54 Vbeta and 13 Jbeta. TCRdb redid the calling of the immunoSEQ multiplex PCR reads with MiXCR, one entry per CDR3 protein. The repertoire holds about 140,000 distinct CDR3 sequences, roughly 94% seen once, with more than 0.11% in the top ten. This receptor was identified in a human donor with Susac syndrome. Sequenced sample: CD4+ T cells from PBMCs.

The CDR3 DNA reads as TGTGCCAGCAGTGGGGGCGATGAGCAGTTCTTC. As protein: CASSGGDEQFF. The chain couples TRBV28 to TRBJ2-1; perhaps TRBD1 as D (6 bases). Germline CDR1 reads MDHEN; CDR2 reads SYDVKM. The CDR3 extends over 11 amino acids. The germline V and J ends were trimmed by 5 bases and 8 bases, with 7 bases remaining between them.